The 32 T cell receptor beta chains reported below all come from one sample, sequenced in a study of blood T cell repertoires in COVID-19. Measured with immunoSEQ multiplex PCR; TCRdb has only the in-frame clones, and not every one. The table includes some 170,000 clones, about 87% detected once. Input material: peripheral blood. These receptor sequences come from a woman between 70 and 85 years old with COVID-19, enrolled during active disease.

This chain's CDR3 is CATSRAGGPLGDSNQPQHF. The CDR3 nucleotides read TGTGCCACCAGCCGTGCGGGGGGACCCCTAGGGGATAGCAATCAGCCCCAGCATTTT. V usage is TRBV15 and J usage is TRBJ1-5; D may be TRBD1 (5 bases). The CDR3 spans 19 residues. The germline V gene encodes CDR1 LNHNV and CDR2 YYDKDF (reference sequence). V was trimmed by 5 bases and J by 0 bases, leaving 23 bases between them.

In its sample, this clone was seen once. The genes are TRBV6-5 and TRBJ2-3, with D unresolved. There are 15 residues in the CDR3. V was cut by 2 bases and J by 2 bases, with 11 bases left in between. CDR1 and CDR2 (germline): MNHEY, SVGAGI. CDR3 in amino acids: CASSYRAPHTDTQYF. The DNA of the CDR3 is TGTGCCAGCAGTTACCGAGCCCCCCACACAGATACGCAGTATTTT.

V usage is TRBV25-1 and J usage is TRBJ1-5; no firm D call. CDR1 is MGHDK and CDR2 is SYGVNS in the germline V gene. The CDR3 is made up of 12 amino acids. V lost 4 bases to trimming and J lost 4 bases, with 5 bases between them. CDR3 in amino acids: CASSAQNQPQHF. The CDR3 DNA follows: TGTGCCAGCAGTGCCCAGAATCAGCCCCAGCATTTT.

This clone was found a few times. V usage is TRBV7-2 and J usage is TRBJ2-3; D gene unclear. CDR1 and CDR2 from the germline V gene are SGHTA and FQGNSA. The CDR3 sequence is 15 residues long. Trimming stripped 3 bases from V and 1 base from J, with 11 bases between. The chain's CDR3 is CASSLQIAGTDTQYF. The DNA of the CDR3 is TGTGCCAGCAGCTTGCAGATTGCCGGCACAGATACGCAGTATTTT.

The chain recombines TRBV10-1 with TRBJ1-2; TRBD1 agrees at 9 bases. Germline values: CDR1 WNHNN, CDR2 SYGVQD (reference sequence). The CDR3 has 17 residues. V was clipped by 4 bases and J by 0 bases; unmatched bases: 9. CDR3: CASSVVGQGPSNYGYTF. The CDR3 region has the DNA TGCGCCAGCAGTGTGGTCGGACAGGGGCCCTCTAACTATGGCTACACCTTC.

V and J are TRBV9 and TRBJ1-4; no definite D call. In germline, CDR1 is SGDLS, CDR2 YYNGEE. CDR3 length equals 16 residues. V dropped 0 bases and J dropped 7 bases, with 16 bases sitting between them. For the CDR3, the DNA is TGTGCCAGCAGCGTAGGGTCGGGGTGGGCTTCTGAAAAACTGTTTTTT. Translating it yields CASSVGSGWASEKLFF.

The chain has TRBV27 and TRBJ1-5; 8 nucleotides align to TRBD1. Germline lookup yields CDR1 MNHEY and CDR2 SMNVEV (reference sequence). Trimming removed 4 bases from V and 5 bases from J; junction bases left unmatched: 4. The CDR3 loop spans 14 amino acids. The CDR3 DNA reads as TGTGCCAGCAGTTCCGGACAGGGTGATCAGCCCCAGCATTTT. It codes for CASSSGQGDQPQHF.

The chain joins TRBV11-3 to TRBJ2-1; D may be TRBD2 (5 bases). CDR1 is SGHNT, CDR2 YENEEA, per germline. The V end lost 5 bases, the J end lost 8 bases, and 10 bases lay between the germline ends. The CDR3 has 12 residues. CDR3 sequence reads: CASSLRVDEQFF. In DNA form, the CDR3 reads TGTGCCAGCAGCCTGAGGGTAGATGAGCAGTTCTTC.

The CDR3, as DNA: TGCAGTGCTAGTTCGGCAGGGGAAGAGACCCAGTACTTC. Amino acid sequence: CSASSAGEETQYF. This chain uses TRBV20-1 with TRBJ2-5; weak D call: TRBD1 (6 bases). The germline V gene encodes CDR1 DFQATT and CDR2 SNEGSKA (reference sequence). The CDR3 has 13 amino acids. Trimming cost V 3 bases and J 3 bases, with 11 bases left between them.

The J gene is TRBJ1-2, the V gene TRBV28, with unresolved D. CDR1 is MDHEN, CDR2 SYDVKM, per germline. The length of the CDR3 is 14 residues. Trimming took off 0 bases at V and 5 bases at J, with 10 bases between the two ends. The CDR3, as DNA: TGTGCCAGCAGTTTATGGGCGGTGGAGTATGGCTACACCTTC. This translates into CASSLWAVEYGYTF.

This chain connects TRBV7-3 to TRBJ2-1; TRBD2 matches at 10 bases. Trimming removed 1 base from V and 6 bases from J; junction bases left unmatched: 6. Germline CDR1 and CDR2: SGHTA and FQGTGA. The CDR3 contains 16 residues. This CDR3 reads CASSLKREGFFNEQFF. CDR3 sequence (DNA): TGTGCCAGCAGCTTAAAGCGGGAGGGGTTTTTCAATGAGCAGTTCTTC.

V usage is TRBV14 and J usage is TRBJ1-4; D remains unclear. This CDR3 contains 15 residues. The germline V and J ends were trimmed by 4 bases and 4 bases, with 13 bases remaining between them. The germline V gene has CDR1 SGHDN and CDR2 FVKESK. This CDR3 is CASSRRRGYNEKLFF. DNA for the CDR3: TGTGCCAGCAGCCGAAGACGGGGATATAATGAAAAACTGTTTTTT.

The chain recombines TRBV4-1 with TRBJ2-1; 12 bases are shared with TRBD1. The V gene's germline CDR1 is MGHRA and CDR2 YSYEKL. This CDR3 spans 15 amino acids. Trimming removed 4 bases from V and 8 bases from J; junction bases left unmatched: 6. CDR3 DNA sequence: TGCGCCAGCAGCCGGGGACAGGGGGCTGGGTATGAGCAGTTCTTC. Translated, it gives CASSRGQGAGYEQFF.

CDR3 nucleotide sequence: TGTGCCAGCAGTGAACAGGGACAGGGTGGGTCACCCCTCCACTTT. Encoded protein: CASSEQGQGGSPLHF. This chain links TRBV2 with TRBJ1-6; 9 nucleotides agree with TRBD1. The germline CDR1 and CDR2 sequences are SNHLY and FYNNEI. V trimming: 2 bases; J trimming: 10 bases; junction bases outside the gene matches: 6. The CDR3 sequence is 15 residues long.

V gene TRBV5-8 combines with J gene TRBJ1-5, with D unresolved. In germline, CDR1 is SGHTS, CDR2 YDEGEE. The CDR3 extends over 14 amino acids. V was cut by 2 bases and J by 0 bases, with 6 bases left in between. CDR3 DNA: TGTGCCAGCAGCTTCTTACATAGCAATCAGCCCCAGCATTTT. Encoded protein: CASSFLHSNQPQHF.

This clone was detected once. The chain employs TRBV13 and TRBJ2-1, with 9 bases identical to TRBD1. V trimming: 1 base; J trimming: 8 bases; junction bases outside the gene matches: 3. The germline CDR1 and CDR2 sequences are PRHDT and FYEKMQ (reference sequence). This CDR3 is built from 14 residues. The DNA of the CDR3 is TGTGCCAGCAGCTTAGAACAGGGGGCCGATGAGCAGTTCTTC. Translated, it gives CASSLEQGADEQFF.

V usage is TRBV18 and J usage is TRBJ1-3, with 7 bases that match TRBD1. The germline CDR1 and CDR2 sequences are KGHSH and LQKENI. CDR3 size: 16 residues. V was clipped by 2 bases and J by 0 bases; unmatched bases: 4. This CDR3 is CASSPKGASSGNTIYF. The CDR3 DNA reads TGTGCCAGCTCACCAAAGGGGGCGAGCTCTGGAAACACCATATATTTT.

This sequence joins TRBV5-5 and TRBJ2-7; 7 nucleotides agree with TRBD1. CDR3 length: 15 residues. V shed 2 bases and J 1 base; nucleotides not matched to a gene: 6. Per the germline V gene, CDR1 is SGHKS and CDR2 is YYEKEE (reference sequence). The CDR3 protein is CASSFLTTGSYEQYF. The CDR3 coding sequence is TGTGCCAGCAGCTTCCTAACGACAGGGTCCTACGAGCAGTACTTC.

V usage is TRBV5-1 and J usage is TRBJ2-1, with 10 bases aligning to TRBD2. Looked up from germline, CDR1 is SGHRS and CDR2 is YFSETQ. The CDR3 covers 18 residues. With 0 bases clipped from V and 0 bases from J, the junction kept 6 bases outside the gene matches. The CDR3 bases are TGCGCCAGCAGCTTGGGACTAGCGGGTAGAAGCTCCTACAATGAGCAGTTCTTC. It codes for CASSLGLAGRSSYNEQFF.

The V call is TRBV6-1, the J call TRBJ2-1; 8 positions match TRBD2. Germline V gives CDR1 MNHNS, CDR2 SASEGT. The CDR3 has 14 residues. The ends lost 3 bases at V and 3 bases at J; junction bases unmatched: 1. The CDR3 loop reads CASSEGTSYNEQFF. CDR3 coding DNA: TGTGCCAGCAGTGAGGGGACTAGCTACAATGAGCAGTTCTTC.

The rearrangement links TRBV28 to TRBJ1-1; TRBD1 matches at 7 bases. The CDR3 sequence is 15 residues long. After removal of 1 base from V and 6 bases from J, the junction contained 8 bases not matched to a gene. Per the germline V gene, CDR1 is MDHEN and CDR2 is SYDVKM. CDR3 amino acids: CASSLSQGIYAEAFF. DNA of the CDR3: TGTGCCAGCAGTTTATCACAGGGGATCTACGCTGAAGCTTTCTTT.

The gene calls are TRBV7-9 and TRBJ2-5; D is perhaps TRBD1 (5 bases). Germline CDR1 SEHNR, CDR2 FQNEAQ (reference sequence). Trimming shortened V by 3 bases and J by 4 bases, and 15 bases separated the two germline ends. The CDR3 consists of 15 residues. The CDR3 bases are TGTGCCAGCAGCTTGCCATACAGGATCGGAGAGACCCAGTACTTC. As protein: CASSLPYRIGETQYF.

The rearrangement uses TRBV6-5 and TRBJ2-2; 14 bases fit TRBD2. The CDR3 loop spans 14 amino acids. Germline CDR1 reads MNHEY; CDR2 reads SVGAGI. V shed 7 bases, J shed 6 bases, and the junction held 1 base outside the gene matches. CDR3 in DNA: TGTGCCAGCAAGGGACTAGCGGGAGCCGGGGAGCTGTTTTTT. It translates to CASKGLAGAGELFF.

The table lists this clone with a count of one. The rearrangement joins TRBV9 to TRBJ1-1; D unresolved. Germline loops: CDR1 SGDLS, CDR2 YYNGEE. Trimming removed 0 bases at V and 0 bases at J, with 9 bases between. This CDR3 is 15 amino acids long. The CDR3 loop reads CASSVDSKLNTEAFF. The DNA of the CDR3 is TGTGCCAGCAGCGTAGACTCCAAATTGAACACTGAAGCTTTCTTT.

The chain combines TRBV19 with TRBJ2-7; D is unresolved. Germline V gene data show CDR1 as LNHDA and CDR2 as SQIVND (reference sequence). Trimming took off 1 base at V and 3 bases at J, with 7 bases between the two ends. The CDR3 covers 13 residues. CDR3 nucleotide sequence: TGTGCCAGTAGTATAGTACCAGGCTACGAGCAGTACTTC. It translates to CASSIVPGYEQYF.

V is TRBV4-1 and J is TRBJ2-5, with D perhaps matching TRBD2 (6 bases). Trimming left V 0 bases short and J 1 base short, with 12 bases between. Per germline, CDR1 MGHRA and CDR2 YSYEKL. The CDR3 is 16 amino acids. The CDR3 bases are TGCGCCAGCAGCCAAGACGGAGGGCCTATCCAAGAGACCCAGTACTTC. This gives the protein CASSQDGGPIQETQYF.

V gene TRBV5-1 combines with J gene TRBJ2-1; 9 nucleotides align to TRBD2. The V segment lost 0 bases and the J segment 0 bases; nucleotides outside the gene matches: 4. The CDR3 totals 17 residues. Germline assignment: CDR1 SGHRS and CDR2 YFSETQ. Here the CDR3 DNA reads TGCGCCAGCAGCTTGGCGCCTAGCGGGGTCTCCTACAATGAGCAGTTCTTC. The encoded protein is CASSLAPSGVSYNEQFF.

This clone has only one observation. The chain links TRBV2 to TRBJ1-1; tentative D call: TRBD1 (6 bases). V lost 6 bases and J lost 2, with 16 bases in between. Looked up from germline, CDR1 is SNHLY and CDR2 is FYNNEI. The CDR3 has 15 residues. The CDR3 nucleotides read TGTGCCAGCAGGAGGAACCTGGACAGTAACACTGAAGCTTTCTTT. Its protein is CASRRNLDSNTEAFF.

This chain uses TRBV5-1 with TRBJ1-1, with D perhaps TRBD1 (5 bases). Looked up from germline, CDR1 is SGHRS and CDR2 is YFSETQ. V shed 5 bases and J shed 3 bases, with 17 bases lying between them. The CDR3 covers 15 residues. CDR3 in DNA: TGCGCCAGCAGAACAGGCTTTTCACGGGACACTGAAGCTTTCTTT. It is translated as CASRTGFSRDTEAFF.

The chain employs TRBV5-1 and TRBJ2-7, with 8 bases identical to TRBD2. This CDR3 has 16 residues. Germline CDR1 and CDR2: SGHRS and YFSETQ. V was pared by 1 base and J by 2 bases, with 8 bases of the junction left unmatched. The CDR3 region has the DNA TGCGCCAGCAGCTTGTCCTCTAGCGGGTTGCCCTACGAGCAGTACTTC. This translates into CASSLSSSGLPYEQYF.

The CDR3 bases are TGTGCCAGCAGCCAACGGACCGCTACTAGCGGGAGTCCCAATGAGCAGTTCTTC. Translation: CASSQRTATSGSPNEQFF. The chain uses TRBV3-1 (or the pseudogene TRBV3-2) and TRBJ2-1; 11 bases agree with TRBD2. The CDR3 is 18 residues long. CDR1 and CDR2 from the germline V gene are LGHDT and YNNKEL (reference sequence). V lost 2 bases to trimming and J lost 6 bases; unmatched junction nucleotides: 12.

The chain joins TRBV6-5 to TRBJ2-6; D is uncertain. The CDR3 is 14 amino acids. V dropped 6 bases and J dropped 4 bases, with 10 bases sitting between them. Germline CDR1 MNHEY, CDR2 SVGAGI. The CDR3 nucleotides read TGTGCCAGCAGCACACCAAGAGGGGCCAACGTCCTGACTTTC. Protein: CASSTPRGANVLTF.